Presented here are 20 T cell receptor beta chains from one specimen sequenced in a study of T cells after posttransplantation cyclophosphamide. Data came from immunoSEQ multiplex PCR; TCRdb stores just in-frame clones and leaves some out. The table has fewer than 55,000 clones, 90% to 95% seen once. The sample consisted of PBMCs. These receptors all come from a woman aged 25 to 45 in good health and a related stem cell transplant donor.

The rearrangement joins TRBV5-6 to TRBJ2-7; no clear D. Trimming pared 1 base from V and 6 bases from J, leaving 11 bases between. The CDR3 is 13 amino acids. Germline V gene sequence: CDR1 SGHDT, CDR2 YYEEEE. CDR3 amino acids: CASSLFSGREQYF. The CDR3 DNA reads TGTGCCAGCAGCTTGTTTAGTGGTCGCGAGCAGTACTTC.

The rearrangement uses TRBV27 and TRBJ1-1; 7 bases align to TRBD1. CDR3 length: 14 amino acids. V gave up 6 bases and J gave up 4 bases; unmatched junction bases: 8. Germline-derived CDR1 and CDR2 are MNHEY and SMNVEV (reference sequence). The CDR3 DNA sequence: TGTGCCAGCAGACGACAGGGTGAGGGCACTGAAGCTTTCTTT. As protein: CASRRQGEGTEAFF.

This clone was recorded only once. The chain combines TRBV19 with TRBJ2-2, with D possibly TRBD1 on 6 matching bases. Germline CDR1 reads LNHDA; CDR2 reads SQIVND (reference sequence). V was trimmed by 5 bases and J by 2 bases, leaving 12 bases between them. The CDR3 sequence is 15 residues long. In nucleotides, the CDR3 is TGTGCCAGTAGTGCGTTACAGGGAAACACCGGGGAGCTGTTTTTT. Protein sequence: CASSALQGNTGELFF.

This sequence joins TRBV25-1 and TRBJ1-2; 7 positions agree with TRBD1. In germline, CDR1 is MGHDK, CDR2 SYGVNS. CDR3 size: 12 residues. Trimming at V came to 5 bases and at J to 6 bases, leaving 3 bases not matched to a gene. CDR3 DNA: TGTGCCAGCAGTTCTACAGGGGATGGCTACACCTTC. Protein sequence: CASSSTGDGYTF.

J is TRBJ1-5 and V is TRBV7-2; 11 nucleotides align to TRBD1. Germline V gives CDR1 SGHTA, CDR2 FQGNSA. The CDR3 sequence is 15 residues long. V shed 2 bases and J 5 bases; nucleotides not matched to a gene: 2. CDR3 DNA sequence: TGTGCCAGCAGCTTACGGACAGGGGGCGATCAGCCCCAGCATTTT. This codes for CASSLRTGGDQPQHF.

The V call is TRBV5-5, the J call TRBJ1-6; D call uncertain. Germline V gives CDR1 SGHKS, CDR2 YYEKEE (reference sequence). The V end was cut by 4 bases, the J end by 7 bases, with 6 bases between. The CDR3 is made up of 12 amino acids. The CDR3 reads CASSDWNSPLHF. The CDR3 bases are TGTGCCAGCAGCGACTGGAATTCACCCCTCCACTTT.

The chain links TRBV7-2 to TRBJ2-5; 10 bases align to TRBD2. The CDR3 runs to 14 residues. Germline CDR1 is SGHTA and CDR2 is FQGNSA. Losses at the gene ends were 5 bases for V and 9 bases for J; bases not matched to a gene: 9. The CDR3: CASSPSAGGRPQYF. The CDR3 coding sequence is TGTGCCAGCAGCCCTTCAGCGGGGGGGCGGCCCCAGTACTTC.

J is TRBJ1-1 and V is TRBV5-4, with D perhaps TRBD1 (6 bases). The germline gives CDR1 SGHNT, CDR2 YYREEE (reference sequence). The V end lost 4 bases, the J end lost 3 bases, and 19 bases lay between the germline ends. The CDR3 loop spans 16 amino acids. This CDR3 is CASSSGQLSAYTEAFF. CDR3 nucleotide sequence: TGTGCCAGCAGCAGCGGACAGCTCTCCGCATACACTGAAGCTTTCTTT.

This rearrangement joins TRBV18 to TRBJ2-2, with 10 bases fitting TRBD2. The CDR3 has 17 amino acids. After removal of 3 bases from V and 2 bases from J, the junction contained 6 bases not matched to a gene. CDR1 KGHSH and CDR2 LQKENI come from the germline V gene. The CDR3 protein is CASSPQVLAGNTGELFF. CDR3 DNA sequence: TGTGCCAGCTCACCCCAAGTACTAGCGGGAAACACCGGGGAGCTGTTTTTT.

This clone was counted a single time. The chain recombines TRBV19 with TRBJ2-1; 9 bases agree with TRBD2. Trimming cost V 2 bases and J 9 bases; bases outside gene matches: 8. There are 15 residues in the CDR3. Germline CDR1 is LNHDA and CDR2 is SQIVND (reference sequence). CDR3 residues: CASSIRLAGGLEQFF. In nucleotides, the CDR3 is TGTGCCAGTAGTATACGTTTGGCGGGGGGGCTTGAGCAGTTCTTC.

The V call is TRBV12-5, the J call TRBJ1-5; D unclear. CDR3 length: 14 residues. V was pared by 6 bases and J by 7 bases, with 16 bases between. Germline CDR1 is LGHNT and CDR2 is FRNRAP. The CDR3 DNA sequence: TGTGCTAGTGGCTCAAGCGGCGTTGGGCAGCCCCAGCATTTT. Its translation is CASGSSGVGQPQHF.

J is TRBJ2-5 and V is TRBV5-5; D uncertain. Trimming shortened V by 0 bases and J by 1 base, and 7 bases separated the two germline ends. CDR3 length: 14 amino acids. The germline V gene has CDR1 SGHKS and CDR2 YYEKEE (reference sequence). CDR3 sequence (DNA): TGTGCCAGCAGCTTGGGGCAGATCCAAGAGACCCAGTACTTC. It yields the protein CASSLGQIQETQYF.

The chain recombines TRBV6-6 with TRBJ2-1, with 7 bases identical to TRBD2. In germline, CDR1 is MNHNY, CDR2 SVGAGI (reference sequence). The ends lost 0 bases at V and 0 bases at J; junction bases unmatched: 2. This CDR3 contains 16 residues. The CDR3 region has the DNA TGTGCCAGCAGTTACTCGGGCGGGGGCTCCTACAATGAGCAGTTCTTC. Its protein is CASSYSGGGSYNEQFF.

This chain's CDR3 is CASSYDRESEAFF. CDR3 DNA sequence: TGTGCCAGCAGCTATGACAGGGAATCTGAAGCTTTCTTT. The chain has TRBV13 and TRBJ1-1, with 7 positions matching TRBD1. Per the germline V gene, CDR1 is PRHDT and CDR2 is FYEKMQ (reference sequence). This CDR3 contains 13 residues. J lost 6 bases, V lost 4 bases, and 5 bases had no gene match.

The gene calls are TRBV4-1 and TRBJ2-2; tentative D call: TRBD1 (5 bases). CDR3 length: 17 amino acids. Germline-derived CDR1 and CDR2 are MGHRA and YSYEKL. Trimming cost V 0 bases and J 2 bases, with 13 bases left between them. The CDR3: CASSQDSATANTGELFF. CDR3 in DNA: TGCGCCAGCAGCCAAGATTCGGCGACAGCAAACACCGGGGAGCTGTTTTTT.

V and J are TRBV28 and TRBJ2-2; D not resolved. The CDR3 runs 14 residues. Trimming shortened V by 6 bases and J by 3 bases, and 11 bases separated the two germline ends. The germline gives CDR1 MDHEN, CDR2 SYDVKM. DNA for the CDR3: TGTGCCAGCAGGCTGGGCCGGTACACCGGGGAGCTGTTTTTT. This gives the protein CASRLGRYTGELFF.

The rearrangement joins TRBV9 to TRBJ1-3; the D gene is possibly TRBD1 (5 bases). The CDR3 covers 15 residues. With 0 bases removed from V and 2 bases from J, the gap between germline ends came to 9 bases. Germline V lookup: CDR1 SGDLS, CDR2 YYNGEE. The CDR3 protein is CASSVEGGAGNTIYF. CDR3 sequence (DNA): TGTGCCAGCAGCGTAGAGGGAGGGGCTGGAAACACCATATATTTT.

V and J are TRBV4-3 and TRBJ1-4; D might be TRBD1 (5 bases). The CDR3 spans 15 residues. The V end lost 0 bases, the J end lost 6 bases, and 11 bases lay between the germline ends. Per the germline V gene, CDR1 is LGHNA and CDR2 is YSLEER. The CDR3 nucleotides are TGCGCCAGCAGCCAAGATCGGGCAGGGTATGAAAAACTGTTTTTT. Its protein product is CASSQDRAGYEKLFF.

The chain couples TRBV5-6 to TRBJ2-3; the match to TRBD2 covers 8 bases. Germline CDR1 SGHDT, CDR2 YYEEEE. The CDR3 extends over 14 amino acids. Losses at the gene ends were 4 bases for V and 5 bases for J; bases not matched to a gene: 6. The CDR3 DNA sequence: TGTGCCAGCAGCACCCCCGGGACTAGAGATACGCAGTATTTT. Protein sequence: CASSTPGTRDTQYF.

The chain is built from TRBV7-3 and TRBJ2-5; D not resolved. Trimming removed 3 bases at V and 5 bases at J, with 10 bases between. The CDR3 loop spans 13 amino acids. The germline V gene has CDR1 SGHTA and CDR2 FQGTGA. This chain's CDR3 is CASSFNPRETQYF. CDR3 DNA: TGTGCCAGCAGCTTTAATCCCAGGGAGACCCAGTACTTC. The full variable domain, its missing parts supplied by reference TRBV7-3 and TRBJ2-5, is GAGVSQTPSNKVTEKGKYVELRCDPISGHTALYWYRQSLGQGPEFLIYFQGTGAADDSGLPNDRFFAVRPEGSVSTLKIQRTERGDSAVYLCASSFNPRETQYFGPGTRLLVL.